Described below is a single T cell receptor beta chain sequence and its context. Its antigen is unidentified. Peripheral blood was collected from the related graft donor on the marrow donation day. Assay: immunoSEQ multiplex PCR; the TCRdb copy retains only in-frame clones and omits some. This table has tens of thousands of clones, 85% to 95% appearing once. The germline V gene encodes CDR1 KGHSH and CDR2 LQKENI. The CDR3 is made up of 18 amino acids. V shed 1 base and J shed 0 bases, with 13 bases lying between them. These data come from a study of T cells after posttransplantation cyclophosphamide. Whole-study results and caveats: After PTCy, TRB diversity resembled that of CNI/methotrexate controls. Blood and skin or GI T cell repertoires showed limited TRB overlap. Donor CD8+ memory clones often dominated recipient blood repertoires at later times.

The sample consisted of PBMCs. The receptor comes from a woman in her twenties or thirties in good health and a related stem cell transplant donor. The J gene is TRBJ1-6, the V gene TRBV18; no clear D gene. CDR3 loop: CASSPQGLGGSYNSPLHF. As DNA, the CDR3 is TGTGCCAGCTCACCACAAGGGTTGGGCGGCTCCTATAATTCACCCCTCCACTTT.